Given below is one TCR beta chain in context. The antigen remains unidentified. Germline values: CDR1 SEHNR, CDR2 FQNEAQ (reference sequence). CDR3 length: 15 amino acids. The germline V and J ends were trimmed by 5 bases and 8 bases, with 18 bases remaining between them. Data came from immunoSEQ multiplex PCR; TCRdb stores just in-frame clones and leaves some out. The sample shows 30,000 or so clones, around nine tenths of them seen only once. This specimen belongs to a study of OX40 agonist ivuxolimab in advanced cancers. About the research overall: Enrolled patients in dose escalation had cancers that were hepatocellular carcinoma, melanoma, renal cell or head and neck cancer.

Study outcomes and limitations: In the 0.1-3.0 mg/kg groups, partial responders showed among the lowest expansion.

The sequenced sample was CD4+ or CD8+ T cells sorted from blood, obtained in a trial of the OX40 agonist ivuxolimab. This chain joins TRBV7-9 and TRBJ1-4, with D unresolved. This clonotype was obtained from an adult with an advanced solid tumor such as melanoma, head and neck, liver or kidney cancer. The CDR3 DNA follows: TGTGCCAGCAGCGCCGTACCGGGATCGGGGGAAAAACTGTTTTTT. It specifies CASSAVPGSGEKLFF.